These 29 T cell receptor beta chains were sequenced from one sample in a study of blood T cells in healthy people across ages. Using a J-beta primer mix together with a sample-barcoded 5' primer, a second PCR was run for about 6 to 12 cycles. TCRdb used MiXCR to reprocess the 5' RACE reads, holding one entry per CDR3 protein. The sample gives roughly 1,500,000 distinct CDR3 sequences, about 31% of which show up once; about 10% is in the top ten. The sequencing sample was made of blood. The source of these receptors is a woman aged 25 to 39 in good health.

The V gene is TRBV20-1, the J gene TRBJ1-1; D is unclear. V gave up 4 bases and J gave up 0 bases, with 21 bases separating them. CDR3 size: 17 residues. The germline V gene has CDR1 DFQATT and CDR2 SNEGSKA (reference sequence). CDR3 region: CSANLPEANFVNTEAFF. CDR3 DNA sequence: TGCAGTGCTAACCTACCGGAGGCCAACTTTGTGAACACTGAAGCTTTCTTT.

The chain employs TRBV10-1 and TRBJ2-7; 8 bases agree with TRBD2. The CDR3 runs to 14 residues. Per the germline V gene, CDR1 is WNHNN and CDR2 is SYGVQD (reference sequence). The junction had 7 bases not matched to a gene; V was cut back by 4 bases and J by 5 bases. CDR3 loop: CASSASGRGDEQYF. The DNA for the CDR3 is TGCGCCAGCAGTGCGAGCGGGAGAGGGGACGAGCAGTACTTC.

This clonotype has more than one count but fewer than ten. The rearrangement links TRBV5-1 to TRBJ1-6; 9 bases agree with TRBD1. The CDR3 extends over 16 amino acids. Losses at the gene ends were 1 base for V and 7 bases for J; bases not matched to a gene: 6. Germline V gene sequence: CDR1 SGHRS, CDR2 YFSETQ. The DNA for the CDR3 is TGCGCCAGCAGCTTGACCGGGACAGGGACGAATTCACCCCTCCACTTT. Residues: CASSLTGTGTNSPLHF.

About this clonotype itself: A read error may account for a junction end that differs from germline. The rearrangement uses TRBV27 and TRBJ2-7; D is unresolved. Germline V gene lookup returns CDR1 MNHEY and CDR2 SMNVEV (reference sequence). The CDR3 consists of 14 residues. In DNA, the CDR3 is TGTGCCACCAGTTTTGGGCGGCTCCACTACGAGCAGTACTTC. As protein: CATSFGRLHYEQYF.

This clonotype has a handful of counts. J is TRBJ2-1 and V is TRBV29-1; TRBD1 might be the D (6 bases). With 0 bases removed from V and 4 bases from J, the gap between germline ends came to 16 bases. This CDR3 region has 16 residues. Germline V gene data show CDR1 as SQVTM and CDR2 as ANQGSEA. The CDR3 sequence: CSVEDDGGPGYNEQFF. The CDR3, as DNA: TGCAGCGTTGAAGATGATGGGGGCCCGGGATACAATGAGCAGTTCTTC.

Regarding this clonotype: A much more abundant neighbour one base away suggests this may be a read error. It is likely a read error, because the conserved phenylalanine at the end of the CDR3 is missing. The chain carries TRBV29-1 and TRBJ2-3, with 10 bases identical to TRBD1. The CDR3 contains 15 residues. Germline values: CDR1 SQVTM, CDR2 ANQGSEA. The V segment lost 6 bases and the J segment 5 bases; nucleotides outside the gene matches: 11. The DNA for the CDR3 is TGCAGCGTATCCGGGACAGGGGCTTTTCGAGATACGCAGTATGTT. Residues: CSVSGTGAFRDTQYV.

The rearrangement joins TRBV2 to TRBJ2-3; no firm D call. The CDR3 extends over 14 amino acids. V lost 4 bases and J lost 10, with 18 bases in between. Germline CDR1 is SNHLY and CDR2 is FYNNEI. CDR3: CASSVSTTRSAQYF. The CDR3 bases are TGTGCCAGCAGTGTCTCAACCACTCGGTCGGCGCAGTATTTT.

This clonotype was recorded once. The chain carries TRBV10-3 and TRBJ2-5; D is ambiguous. V dropped 4 bases and J dropped 11 bases, with 17 bases sitting between them. The CDR3 has 13 amino acids. Germline V lookup: CDR1 ENHRY, CDR2 SYGVKD. This CDR3 is CAISANLGYEQYF. CDR3 DNA: TGTGCCATCAGTGCGAATTTAGGATATGAGCAGTACTTC.

The genes are TRBV12-3 or TRBV12-4 and TRBJ2-1; perhaps TRBD2 as D (6 bases). This CDR3 has 11 amino acids. Trimming pared 4 bases from V and 10 bases from J, leaving 8 bases between. The CDR3 sequence: CASSWRVEQFF. The CDR3 coding sequence is TGTGCCAGCAGTTGGAGGGTCGAGCAGTTCTTC.

This clonotype appeared a few times. The chain combines TRBV20-1 with TRBJ2-5; no clear D. Per germline, CDR1 DFQATT and CDR2 SNEGSKA (reference sequence). The CDR3 length is 11 residues. The V and J ends lost 3 bases and 3 bases respectively, with 5 bases between them. The CDR3 nucleotides are TGCAGTGCTAGGGTCAAAGAGACCCAGTACTTC. Translated: CSARVKETQYF.

The rearrangement links TRBV30 to TRBJ2-2, with TRBD2 matching over 11 bases. CDR1 is GTSNPN and CDR2 is SVGIG in the germline V gene (reference sequence). This CDR3 spans 15 amino acids. V was pared by 4 bases and J by 4 bases, with 5 bases of the junction left unmatched. The chain's CDR3 is CAWTLTSGGTGELFF. The CDR3 coding sequence is TGTGCCTGGACTTTAACTAGCGGGGGCACCGGGGAGCTGTTTTTT.

The chain recombines TRBV24-1 with TRBJ2-3; possibly TRBD1 or TRBD2 for D (7 bases each). Germline assignment: CDR1 KGHDR and CDR2 SFDVKD. The CDR3 consists of 15 residues. Trimming took off 6 bases at V and 3 bases at J, with 15 bases between the two ends. The CDR3 protein is CATSQGGTGTDTQYF. The CDR3 DNA is TGTGCCACCAGTCAGGGGGGGACGGGAACAGATACGCAGTATTTT.

In this sample, this clonotype turned up a few times. J is TRBJ1-2 and V is TRBV6-2 or TRBV6-3, with 7 nucleotides matching TRBD1. The CDR3 is 17 amino acids. CDR1 and CDR2 (germline): MNHEY, SVGEGT. With V trimmed by 5 bases and J by 2 bases, 14 bases remained unmatched. In DNA, the CDR3 is TGTGCCAGCAGTACGCCCCGTGACAGGGAGGAGAACTATGGCTACACCTTC. Amino acids: CASSTPRDREENYGYTF.

The V call is TRBV5-1, the J call TRBJ2-5, with D perhaps TRBD2 (7 bases). This CDR3 is 16 amino acids long. The germline V gene has CDR1 SGHRS and CDR2 YFSETQ. Trimming pared 2 bases from V and 2 bases from J, leaving 16 bases between. This chain's CDR3 is CASSFTGGSAQETQYF. As DNA, the CDR3 is TGCGCCAGCAGCTTCACGGGGGGCAGCGCACAAGAGACCCAGTACTTC. The whole variable domain, remainder taken from reference TRBV5-1 and TRBJ2-5, is KAGVTQTPRYLIKTRGQQVTLSCSPISGHRSVSWYQQTPGQGLQFLFEYFSETQRNKGNFPGRFSGRQFSNSRSEMNVSTLELGDSALYLCASSFTGGSAQETQYFGPGTRLLVL.

CDR3 DNA: TGCGCCAGCAGCTTGGCGGCCAGACAAGAGACCCAGTACTTC. This sequence encodes CASSLAARQETQYF. The rearrangement joins TRBV5-1 to TRBJ2-5; D unresolved. This CDR3 comprises 14 residues. Germline lookup yields CDR1 SGHRS and CDR2 YFSETQ. V lost 0 bases to trimming and J lost 2 bases, with 8 bases between them.

This clonotype was recorded many times. The chain employs TRBV29-1 and TRBJ2-5; D possibly uses TRBD1 or TRBD2 (6 bases each). The germline CDR1 and CDR2 sequences are SQVTM and ANQGSEA. The CDR3 has 15 amino acids. V gave up 7 bases and J gave up 1 base, with 19 bases separating them. The CDR3 reads CSAGGAGVGQETQYF. CDR3 sequence (DNA): TGCAGCGCTGGAGGGGCAGGGGTCGGCCAAGAGACCCAGTACTTC. Full variable domain (outside the CDR3, taken from reference TRBV29-1 and TRBJ2-5): SAVISQKPSRDICQRGTSLTIQCQVDSQVTMMFWYRQQPGQSLTLIATANQGSEATYESGFVIDKFPISRPNLTFSTLTVSNMSPEDSSIYLCSAGGAGVGQETQYFGPGTRLLVL.

This clonotype was recorded at least ten times. J is TRBJ2-1 and V is TRBV6-2 or TRBV6-3; D gene ambiguous. V was cut by 7 bases and J by 6 bases, with 16 bases left in between. The length of the CDR3 is 14 residues. Germline-derived CDR1 and CDR2 are MNHEY and SVGEGT. Here the CDR3 DNA reads TGTGCCAGCACTTCGCCCAGCAGAGGCAATGAGCAGTTCTTC. Translating it yields CASTSPSRGNEQFF.

The chain combines TRBV9 with TRBJ2-7, with 9 bases fitting TRBD1. Per the germline V gene, CDR1 is SGDLS and CDR2 is YYNGEE. The J segment lost 11 bases and the V segment lost 0 bases, leaving 6 bases of the junction unmatched. This CDR3 comprises 13 residues. The CDR3 DNA follows: TGTGCCAGCAGCGTAGAGGGACAGGGAAGGAAGTACTTC. Its translation: CASSVEGQGRKYF.

The genes are TRBV30 and TRBJ2-4; TRBD2 is a possible D gene (6 bases). Germline V CDR1 and CDR2: GTSNPN, SVGIG (reference sequence). The CDR3 loop spans 17 amino acids. V dropped 0 bases and J dropped 0 bases, with 15 bases sitting between them. In DNA, the CDR3 is TGTGCCTGGAGTGTGGGACTTACTACCCTAGCCAAAAACATTCAGTACTTC. Amino acid sequence: CAWSVGLTTLAKNIQYF.

V and J are TRBV12-3 or TRBV12-4 and TRBJ2-2; D gene unclear. The CDR3 runs 15 residues. Trimming took 11 bases from V and 0 from J, leaving 16 bases between them. The CDR3: CAGRPSTSNTGELFF. The CDR3, as DNA: TGTGCCGGCCGCCCCTCGACGTCGAACACCGGGGAGCTGTTTTTT.

This clonotype occurred a few times. This chain links TRBV13 with TRBJ2-7; TRBD1 is a possible D gene (8 bases). Germline CDR1 reads PRHDT; CDR2 reads FYEKMQ (reference sequence). This CDR3 has 15 residues. Trimming took 3 bases from V and 5 from J, leaving 17 bases between them. CDR3 protein: CASSFRTGLADEQYF. DNA for the CDR3: TGTGCCAGCAGCTTCAGGACAGGGCTAGCGGACGAGCAGTACTTC.

The chain has TRBV6-5 and TRBJ2-4; D is unclear. This CDR3 is built from 14 residues. V lost 5 bases, J lost 1 base, and 9 bases lay in between. Germline CDR1 MNHEY, CDR2 SVGAGI. The CDR3 bases are TGTGCCAGCAGTCAATTATCCGCCAAAAACATTCAGTACTTC. This sequence encodes CASSQLSAKNIQYF.

The rearrangement joins TRBV6-1 to TRBJ1-2, with D perhaps TRBD1 (6 bases). The length of the CDR3 is 13 residues. Trimming shortened V by 4 bases and J by 8 bases, and 14 bases separated the two germline ends. CDR1 and CDR2 (germline): MNHNS, SASEGT. CDR3 in amino acids: CASSANRAGGYTF. The CDR3 DNA reads as TGTGCCAGCAGTGCCAACAGGGCCGGGGGCTACACCTTC.

This sequence joins TRBV20-1 and TRBJ2-3; D possibly corresponds to TRBD2 (6 bases). Germline values: CDR1 DFQATT, CDR2 SNEGSKA (reference sequence). Trimming pared 1 base from V and 4 bases from J, leaving 12 bases between. CDR3 length: 14 residues. CDR3 bases: TGCAGTGCTAGAGCCGGGGGAAGCGCAGATACGCAGTATTTT. Translation: CSARAGGSADTQYF.

This clonotype showed up just a few times. J is TRBJ1-5 and V is TRBV20-1; D is perhaps TRBD1 (5 bases). This CDR3 has 15 amino acids. The germline CDR1 and CDR2 sequences are DFQATT and SNEGSKA (reference sequence). Trimming removed 0 bases from V and 7 bases from J, with 16 bases in between. The CDR3 sequence is CSARDHRQGKQPQHF. CDR3 nucleotides: TGCAGTGCTAGAGATCATAGGCAGGGAAAGCAGCCCCAGCATTTT.

This clonotype was seen only a few times. The rearrangement joins TRBV20-1 to TRBJ1-4; maybe TRBD1 (5 bases). The CDR3 covers 15 residues. Germline assignment: CDR1 DFQATT and CDR2 SNEGSKA (reference sequence). The V and J ends lost 2 bases and 5 bases respectively, with 15 bases between them. The CDR3 is CSARQGVARNEKLFF. CDR3 sequence (DNA): TGCAGTGCTAGACAGGGAGTCGCTAGGAATGAAAAACTGTTTTTT.

DNA of the CDR3: TGCAGTGCTAGATCGGGTGGGTCAAATCAGCCCCAGCATTTT. Translated: CSARSGGSNQPQHF. The chain is built from TRBV20-1 and TRBJ1-5, with unresolved D. The V gene lost 2 bases and the J gene lost 4 bases, with 12 bases spanning the gap. Germline V gene data show CDR1 as DFQATT and CDR2 as SNEGSKA (reference sequence). The CDR3 runs to 14 residues.

The V and J genes are TRBV3-1 and TRBJ2-3; D remains unclear. CDR1 and CDR2 (germline): LGHDT, YNNKEL (reference sequence). V lost 1 base and J 2 bases, leaving 10 bases between the germline ends. The CDR3 runs to 15 residues. DNA of the CDR3: TGTGCCAGCAGCCAAGGTTGGACCCCCACAGATACGCAGTATTTT. Translating gives CASSQGWTPTDTQYF.

CDR3 sequence: CSVEDQGSGGYEQFF. The CDR3 DNA follows: TGCAGCGTTGAAGATCAAGGTAGCGGGGGGTATGAGCAGTTCTTC. The chain combines TRBV29-1 with TRBJ2-1; TRBD2 aligns across 10 bases. The J segment lost 8 bases and the V segment lost 0 bases, leaving 7 bases of the junction unmatched. Germline V gene sequence: CDR1 SQVTM, CDR2 ANQGSEA. The CDR3 is 15 amino acids.